This T cell receptor beta chain was retrieved from a study of Ad26.COV2.S vaccination and SARS-CoV-2 variants. Study as a whole: Each vaccinee took Ad26.COV2.S intramuscularly, once or twice 56 days apart.

V lost 6 bases and J lost 9, with 9 bases in between. This CDR3 has 11 amino acids. The V gene's germline CDR1 is SEHNR and CDR2 FQNEAQ (reference sequence). Produced via immunoSEQ multiplex PCR; TCRdb's table is partial and in-frame only. Counted here are around 340,000 clones, about 88% occurring once; the ten biggest clones make up about 10%. Sample treatment: around 19 received Ad26.COV2.S at low or high dose, single or two shots; about five received placebo; per-sample allocation not given. Repertoires come from day 63 after the first vaccine or placebo injection. Findings and caveats of the study: Substantial breadth was reported for post-vaccination spike-specific CD8+ and CD4+ T cells.

This clone was seen a handful of times. The antigen remains undetermined. This sequence was found in a person aged 18 to 59 who received the Ad26.COV2.S COVID-19 vaccine or a placebo. The material was peripheral blood, obtained in a trial of Ad26.COV2.S vaccine versus placebo. V is TRBV7-9 and J is TRBJ1-3, with D unclear. The CDR3 region has the DNA TGTGCCAGCAGAAAGGGAGGCACCATATATTTT. Residues: CASRKGGTIYF.